This T cell receptor beta chain was identified in a study of blood T cell repertoires in COVID-19. Across the study: The United States, Italy and Spain supplied acute and convalescent COVID-19 samples.

Original data processing: It was from reference gene primer amplification that nucleated cell counts were estimated. Only in-frame clones appear in the TCRdb table, and some are missing; sequencing was by immunoSEQ multiplex PCR. That table furnishes V, J and clone size, whereas the DNA furnished D and trimming. The sample yields about 70,000 clones, around 86% seen once. The junction had 3 bases not matched to a gene; V was cut back by 4 bases and J by 6 bases. Germline V CDR1 and CDR2: SGHRS, YFSETQ. The CDR3 consists of 15 residues. This sequence originates from a human donor in a cohort sampled during active COVID-19. Sample: peripheral blood. This chain joins TRBV5-1 and TRBJ1-6; 11 nucleotides line up with TRBD1. CDR3 amino acids: CASSPDRGLNSPLHF. The CDR3 bases are TGCGCCAGCAGCCCGGACAGGGGGCTTAATTCACCCCTCCACTTT.